The sequence of this T cell receptor (beta chain) was determined in a study of shared T cell receptors in the human thymus. Some clones are missing from TCRdb's copy, which holds only in-frame ones; the method was immunoSEQ multiplex PCR. The data contain 720,000 or so clones, approximately 85% of them singletons. The V end was cut by 7 bases, the J end by 6 bases, with 13 bases between. Germline V lookup: CDR1 MNHEY, CDR2 SVGAGI. This CDR3 is 13 amino acids long. The data also belong to a second study, concerning human thymus T cells. That paper states: The authors found apparently biased V and J gene usage in thymic and blood repertoires. Among unrelated individuals, related research reported thymic repertoires that overlapped highly.

V is TRBV6-5 and J is TRBJ1-3, with D maybe TRBD1 (6 bases). This clonotype originated in a girl in the first two years of life with a congenital heart defect. Sequencing was carried out using thymocytes. CDR3 bases: TGTGCCAGCACGGACGACAGGATAAACACCATATATTTT. It codes for CASTDDRINTIYF.